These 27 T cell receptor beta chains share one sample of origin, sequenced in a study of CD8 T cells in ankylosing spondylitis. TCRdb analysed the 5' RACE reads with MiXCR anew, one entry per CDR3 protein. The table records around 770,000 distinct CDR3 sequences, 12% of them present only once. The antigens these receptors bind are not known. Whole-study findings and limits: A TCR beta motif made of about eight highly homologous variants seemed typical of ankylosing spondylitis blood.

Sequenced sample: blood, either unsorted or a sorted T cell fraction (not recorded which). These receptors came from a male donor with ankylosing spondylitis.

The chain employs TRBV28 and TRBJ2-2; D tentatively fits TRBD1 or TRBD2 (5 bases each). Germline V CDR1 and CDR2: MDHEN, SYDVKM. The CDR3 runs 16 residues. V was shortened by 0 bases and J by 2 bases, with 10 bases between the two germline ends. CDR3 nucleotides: TGTGCCAGCAGTTTATGGGGGGAATCAAACACCGGGGAGCTGTTTTTT. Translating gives CASSLWGESNTGELFF.

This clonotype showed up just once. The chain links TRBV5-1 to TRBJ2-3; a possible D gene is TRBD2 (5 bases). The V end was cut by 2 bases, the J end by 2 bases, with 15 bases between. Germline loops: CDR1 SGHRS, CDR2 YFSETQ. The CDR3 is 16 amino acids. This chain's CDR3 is CASSFGLAVDTDTQYF. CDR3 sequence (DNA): TGCGCCAGCAGCTTCGGACTGGCGGTTGACACAGATACGCAGTATTTT.

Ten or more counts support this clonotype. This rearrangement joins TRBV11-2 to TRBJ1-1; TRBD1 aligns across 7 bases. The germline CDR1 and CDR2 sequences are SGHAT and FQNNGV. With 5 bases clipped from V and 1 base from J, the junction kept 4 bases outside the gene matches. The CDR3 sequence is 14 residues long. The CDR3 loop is CASSPRGQNTEAFF. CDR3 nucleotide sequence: TGTGCCAGCAGCCCAAGGGGGCAGAACACTGAAGCTTTCTTT. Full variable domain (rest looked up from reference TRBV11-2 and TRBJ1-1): EAGVAQSPRYKIIEKRQSVAFWCNPISGHATLYWYQQILGQGPKLLIQFQNNGVVDDSQLPKDRFSAERLKGVDSTLKIQPAKLEDSAVYLCASSPRGQNTEAFFGQGTRLTVV.

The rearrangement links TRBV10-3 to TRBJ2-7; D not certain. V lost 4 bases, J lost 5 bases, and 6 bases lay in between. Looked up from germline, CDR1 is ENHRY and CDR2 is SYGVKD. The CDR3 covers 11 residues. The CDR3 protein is CAISGLDEQYF. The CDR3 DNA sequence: TGTGCCATCAGTGGCCTCGACGAGCAGTACTTC.

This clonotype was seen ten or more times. The CDR3 loop is CASWRLASNEQFF. For the CDR3, the DNA is TGTGCCAGCTGGCGGCTAGCTTCCAATGAGCAGTTCTTC. The chain joins TRBV27 to TRBJ2-1, with D tentatively TRBD2 (5 bases). Germline CDR1 reads MNHEY; CDR2 reads SMNVEV (reference sequence). This CDR3 comprises 13 residues. V was clipped by 8 bases and J by 6 bases, with 14 bases between them.

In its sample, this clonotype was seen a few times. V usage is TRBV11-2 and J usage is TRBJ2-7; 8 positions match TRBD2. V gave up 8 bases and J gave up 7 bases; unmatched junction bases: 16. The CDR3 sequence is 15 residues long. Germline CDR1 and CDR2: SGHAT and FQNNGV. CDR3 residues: CASRPTGGKTGEQYF. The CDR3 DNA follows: TGTGCCAGCCGCCCCACGGGGGGGAAAACGGGAGAGCAGTACTTC.

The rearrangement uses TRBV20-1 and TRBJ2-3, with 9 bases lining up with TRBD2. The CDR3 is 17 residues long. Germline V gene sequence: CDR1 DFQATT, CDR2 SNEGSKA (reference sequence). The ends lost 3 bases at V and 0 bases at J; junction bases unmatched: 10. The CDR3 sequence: CSASKPAGGQSTDTQYF. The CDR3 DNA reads TGCAGTGCTAGTAAGCCGGCGGGAGGGCAGAGCACAGATACGCAGTATTTT.

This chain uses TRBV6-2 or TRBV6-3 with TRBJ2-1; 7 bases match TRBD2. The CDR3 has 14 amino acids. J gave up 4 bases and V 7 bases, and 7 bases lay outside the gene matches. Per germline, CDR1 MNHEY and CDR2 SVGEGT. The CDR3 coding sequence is TGTGCCAGCACCCGCCGGGGGGTTTACAATGAGCAGTTCTTC. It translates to CASTRRGVYNEQFF.

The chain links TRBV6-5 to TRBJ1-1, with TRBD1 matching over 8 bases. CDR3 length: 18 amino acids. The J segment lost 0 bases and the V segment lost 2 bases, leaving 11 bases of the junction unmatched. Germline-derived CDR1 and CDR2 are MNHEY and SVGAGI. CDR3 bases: TGTGCCAGCAGTTACCAAATACCAGGGGGCGGAATGAACACTGAAGCTTTCTTT. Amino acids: CASSYQIPGGGMNTEAFF.

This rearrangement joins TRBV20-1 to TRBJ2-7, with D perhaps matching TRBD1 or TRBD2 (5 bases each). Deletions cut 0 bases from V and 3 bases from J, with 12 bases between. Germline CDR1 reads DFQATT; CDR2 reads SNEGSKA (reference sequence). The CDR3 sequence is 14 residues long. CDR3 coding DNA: TGCAGTGCTAGAGAAGGGACCGCCAACTACGAGCAGTACTTC. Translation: CSAREGTANYEQYF.

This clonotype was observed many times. CDR3 amino acids: CASSGGQGGGTEAFF. The CDR3 region has the DNA TGCGCCAGCAGCGGAGGACAGGGAGGGGGCACTGAAGCTTTCTTT. The chain carries TRBV5-1 and TRBJ1-1, with TRBD1 matching 8 bases. Trimming removed 4 bases from V and 4 bases from J; junction bases left unmatched: 9. There are 15 residues in the CDR3. Germline CDR1 and CDR2: SGHRS and YFSETQ.

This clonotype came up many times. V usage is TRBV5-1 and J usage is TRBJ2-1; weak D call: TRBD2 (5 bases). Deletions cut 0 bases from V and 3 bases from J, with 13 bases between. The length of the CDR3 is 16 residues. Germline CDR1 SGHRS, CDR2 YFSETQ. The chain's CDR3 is CASSLAPGTYYNEQFF. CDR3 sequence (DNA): TGCGCCAGCAGCTTGGCACCGGGAACCTACTACAATGAGCAGTTCTTC. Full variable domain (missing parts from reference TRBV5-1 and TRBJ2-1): KAGVTQTPRYLIKTRGQQVTLSCSPISGHRSVSWYQQTPGQGLQFLFEYFSETQRNKGNFPGRFSGRQFSNSRSEMNVSTLELGDSALYLCASSLAPGTYYNEQFFGPGTRLTVL.

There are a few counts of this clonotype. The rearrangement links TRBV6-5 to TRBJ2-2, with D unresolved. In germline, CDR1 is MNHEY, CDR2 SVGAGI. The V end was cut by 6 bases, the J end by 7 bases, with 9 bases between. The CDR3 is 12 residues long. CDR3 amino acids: CASRDGDGELFF. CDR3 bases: TGTGCCAGCAGAGATGGGGACGGGGAGCTGTTTTTT.

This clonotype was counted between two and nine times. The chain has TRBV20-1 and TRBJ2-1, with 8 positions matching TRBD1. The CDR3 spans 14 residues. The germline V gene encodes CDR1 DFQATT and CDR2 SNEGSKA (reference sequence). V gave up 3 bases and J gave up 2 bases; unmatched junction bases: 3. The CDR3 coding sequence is TGCAGTGCTAGTCAGGGGGCCCCCTACAATGAGCAGTTCTTC. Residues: CSASQGAPYNEQFF.

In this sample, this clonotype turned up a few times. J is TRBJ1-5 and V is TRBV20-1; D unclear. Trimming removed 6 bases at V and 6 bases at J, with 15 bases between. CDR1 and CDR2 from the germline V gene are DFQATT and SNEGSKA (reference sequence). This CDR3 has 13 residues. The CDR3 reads CSARTGSVQPQHF. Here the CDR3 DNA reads TGCAGTGCGAGAACGGGGTCGGTTCAGCCCCAGCATTTT.

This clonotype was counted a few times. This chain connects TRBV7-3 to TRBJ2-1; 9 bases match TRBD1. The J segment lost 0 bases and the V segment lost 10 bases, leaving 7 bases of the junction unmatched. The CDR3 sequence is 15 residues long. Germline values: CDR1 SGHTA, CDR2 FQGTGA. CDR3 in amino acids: CATAQGASSYNEQFF. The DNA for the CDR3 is TGTGCCACCGCACAGGGGGCGAGCTCCTACAATGAGCAGTTCTTC.

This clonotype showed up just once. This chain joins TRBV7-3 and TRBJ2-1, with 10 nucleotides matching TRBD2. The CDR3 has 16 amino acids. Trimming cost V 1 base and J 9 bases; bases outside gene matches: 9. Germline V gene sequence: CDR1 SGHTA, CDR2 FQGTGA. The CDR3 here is CASSLRQRGGSGEQFF. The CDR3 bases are TGTGCCAGCAGCTTAAGGCAGCGGGGGGGCTCTGGTGAGCAGTTCTTC.

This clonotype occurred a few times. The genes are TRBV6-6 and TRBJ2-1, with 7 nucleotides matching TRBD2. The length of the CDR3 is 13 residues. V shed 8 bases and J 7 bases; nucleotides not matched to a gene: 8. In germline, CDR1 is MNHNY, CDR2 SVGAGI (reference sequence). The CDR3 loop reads CASGGEGRNEQFF. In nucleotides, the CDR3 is TGTGCCAGCGGGGGGGAGGGCCGGAATGAGCAGTTCTTC.

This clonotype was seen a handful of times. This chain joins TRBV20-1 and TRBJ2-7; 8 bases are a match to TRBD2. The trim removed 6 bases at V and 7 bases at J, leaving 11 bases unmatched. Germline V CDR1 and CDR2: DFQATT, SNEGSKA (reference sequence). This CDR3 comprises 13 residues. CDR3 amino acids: CSAPTAGALEQYF. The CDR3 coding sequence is TGCAGTGCCCCCACAGCGGGAGCTCTTGAGCAGTACTTC.

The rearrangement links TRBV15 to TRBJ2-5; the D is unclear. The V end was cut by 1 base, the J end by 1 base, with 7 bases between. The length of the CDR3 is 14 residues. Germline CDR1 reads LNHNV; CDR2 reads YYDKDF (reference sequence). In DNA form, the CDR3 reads TGTGCCACCAGCAGAGGAAACAGCCAAGAGACCCAGTACTTC. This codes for CATSRGNSQETQYF.

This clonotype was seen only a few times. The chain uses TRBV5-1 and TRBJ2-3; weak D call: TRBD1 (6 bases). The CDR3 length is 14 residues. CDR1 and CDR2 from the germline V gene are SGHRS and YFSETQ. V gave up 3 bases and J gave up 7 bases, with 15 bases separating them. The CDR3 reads CASSYYAGVNTQYF. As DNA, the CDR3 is TGCGCCAGCAGCTATTACGCAGGGGTAAATACGCAGTATTTT. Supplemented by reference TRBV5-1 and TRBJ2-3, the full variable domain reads KAGVTQTPRYLIKTRGQQVTLSCSPISGHRSVSWYQQTPGQGLQFLFEYFSETQRNKGNFPGRFSGRQFSNSRSEMNVSTLELGDSALYLCASSYYAGVNTQYFGPGTRLTVL.

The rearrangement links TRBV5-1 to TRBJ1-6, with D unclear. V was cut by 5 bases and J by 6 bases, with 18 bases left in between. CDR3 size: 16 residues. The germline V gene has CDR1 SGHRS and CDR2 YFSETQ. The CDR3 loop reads CASRPSTVTFNSPLHF. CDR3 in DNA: TGCGCCAGCAGACCCTCAACGGTGACTTTTAATTCACCCCTCCACTTT.

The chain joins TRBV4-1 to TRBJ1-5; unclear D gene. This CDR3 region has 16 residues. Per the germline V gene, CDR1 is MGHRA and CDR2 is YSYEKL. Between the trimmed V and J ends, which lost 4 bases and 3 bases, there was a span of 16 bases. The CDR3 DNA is TGCGCCAGCAGCCCCCGAGGTGGTAGTTTCAATCAGCCCCAGCATTTT. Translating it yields CASSPRGGSFNQPQHF.

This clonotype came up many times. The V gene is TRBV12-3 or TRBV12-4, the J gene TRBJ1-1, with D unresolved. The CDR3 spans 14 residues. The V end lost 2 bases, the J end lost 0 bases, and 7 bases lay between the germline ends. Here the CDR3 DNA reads TGTGCCAGCAGTTTATTAAGTATGAACACTGAAGCTTTCTTT. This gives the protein CASSLLSMNTEAFF.

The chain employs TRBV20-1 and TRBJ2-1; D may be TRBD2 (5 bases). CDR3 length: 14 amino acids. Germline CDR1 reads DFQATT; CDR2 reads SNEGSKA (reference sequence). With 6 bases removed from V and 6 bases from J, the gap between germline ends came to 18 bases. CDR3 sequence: CSALTGDYFNEQFF. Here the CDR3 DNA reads TGCAGTGCCCTAACCGGTGACTACTTCAATGAGCAGTTCTTC.

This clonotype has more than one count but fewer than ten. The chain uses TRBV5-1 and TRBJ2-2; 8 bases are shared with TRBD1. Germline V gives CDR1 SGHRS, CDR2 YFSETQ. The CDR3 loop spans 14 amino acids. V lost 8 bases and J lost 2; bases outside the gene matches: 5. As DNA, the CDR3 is TGCGCCAGTCGGGACAGGCAAAACACCGGGGAGCTGTTTTTT. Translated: CASRDRQNTGELFF.

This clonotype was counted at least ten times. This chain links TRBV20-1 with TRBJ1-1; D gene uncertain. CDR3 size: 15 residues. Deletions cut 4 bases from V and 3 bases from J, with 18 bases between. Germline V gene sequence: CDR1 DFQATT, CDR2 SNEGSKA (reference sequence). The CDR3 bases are TGCAGTGCTACCTTAGGGTCAAGGCGGGACACTGAAGCTTTCTTT. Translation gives CSATLGSRRDTEAFF.